Presented here are 27 T cell receptor beta chains from one specimen sequenced in a study of radiotherapy plus CTLA-4 blockade in lung cancer. Sequencing used immunoSEQ multiplex PCR; TCRdb keeps in-frame clones, though not all of them. In the table there are around 90,000 clones, approximately 83% of which are singletons. Material: peripheral blood, obtained from a patient treated with radiotherapy plus ipilimumab. These receptors all stem from a human donor with non-small cell lung cancer that progressed on radiotherapy plus ipilimumab.

The chain employs TRBV7-3 and TRBJ1-1; 7 bases are shared with TRBD1. Germline V lookup: CDR1 SGHTA, CDR2 FQGTGA. The CDR3 sequence is 14 residues long. With V trimmed by 5 bases and J by 5 bases, 8 bases remained unmatched. This CDR3 reads CASSETGTETEAFF. The CDR3 DNA sequence: TGTGCCAGCAGCGAGACCGGGACAGAGACTGAAGCTTTCTTT. Full variable domain (rest looked up from reference TRBV7-3 and TRBJ1-1): GAGVSQTPSNKVTEKGKYVELRCDPISGHTALYWYRQSLGQGPEFLIYFQGTGAADDSGLPNDRFFAVRPEGSVSTLKIQRTERGDSAVYLCASSETGTETEAFFGQGTRLTVV.

J is TRBJ1-1 and V is TRBV6-5; no firm D call. CDR3 length: 11 residues. V lost 4 bases and J lost 7, with 7 bases in between. Germline CDR1 is MNHEY and CDR2 is SVGAGI. CDR3 DNA sequence: TGTGCCAGCAGTTCTCTCCGTGAAGCTTTCTTT. Translation: CASSSLREAFF.

Of note for this clone: Additional DNA sequences in this sample encode the identical CDR3. The chain combines TRBV18 with TRBJ1-3; D unresolved. The germline V and J ends were trimmed by 3 bases and 4 bases, with 7 bases remaining between them. CDR3 length: 13 amino acids. Per germline, CDR1 KGHSH and CDR2 LQKENI. CDR3 sequence: CASSPSSGNTIYF. The DNA for the CDR3 is TGTGCCAGCTCACCTTCATCCGGAAACACCATATATTTT.

A few counts support this clone. The rearrangement joins TRBV7-9 to TRBJ1-5; tentatively, D is TRBD1 (6 bases). The CDR3 sequence is 15 residues long. Trimming took off 3 bases at V and 2 bases at J, with 11 bases between the two ends. The germline V gene has CDR1 SEHNR and CDR2 FQNEAQ (reference sequence). CDR3 sequence reads: CASSLGGLGNQPQHF. CDR3 nucleotides: TGTGCCAGCAGCTTGGGGGGGCTTGGCAATCAGCCCCAGCATTTT.

The J gene is TRBJ1-3, the V gene TRBV21-1; the DNA was not compared with TRBD1, the D call given in the table. TRBV21-1 counts as a pseudogene. The CDR3 spans 17 residues. The CDR3 DNA reads as TGTGCCAGCAGCGGGTCGGGACAGGTCTCCACTGGAAACACCATATATTTT. It yields the protein CASSGSGQVSTGNTIYF.

This clone occurred a few times. The chain links TRBV6-4 to TRBJ2-3; possibly TRBD2 for D (6 bases). The CDR3 is made up of 15 amino acids. V was trimmed by 3 bases and J by 3 bases, leaving 13 bases between them. Germline loops: CDR1 MRHNA, CDR2 SNTAGT. The CDR3 bases are TGTGCCAGCAGTGAGGGTCCCGGGGGAACAGATACGCAGTATTTT. Protein product: CASSEGPGGTDTQYF.

This chain links TRBV28 with TRBJ1-3; D is undetermined. CDR1 is MDHEN, CDR2 SYDVKM, per germline. V lost 0 bases to trimming and J lost 3 bases, with 9 bases between them. The CDR3 is 15 residues long. CDR3 DNA sequence: TGTGCCAGCAGTTTATGGTCGCAGGTTGGAAACACCATATATTTT. Protein sequence: CASSLWSQVGNTIYF.

The chain recombines TRBV28 with TRBJ2-7, with a tentative D call TRBD1 (5 bases). V lost 7 bases and J 5 bases, leaving 21 bases between the germline ends. CDR3 length: 15 amino acids. Germline-derived CDR1 and CDR2 are MDHEN and SYDVKM. CDR3 DNA sequence: TGTGCCAGCACCCCCCGGCAGGGTTTTGTTCACGAGCAGTACTTC. Amino acid sequence: CASTPRQGFVHEQYF.

The chain recombines TRBV27 with TRBJ2-1; TRBD2 is a possible D gene (7 bases). In germline, CDR1 is MNHEY, CDR2 SMNVEV (reference sequence). The CDR3 extends over 14 amino acids. Trimming removed 8 bases at V and 9 bases at J, with 20 bases between. CDR3 loop: CASWASGLQGEQFF. CDR3 nucleotides: TGTGCCAGCTGGGCTAGCGGACTACAGGGTGAGCAGTTCTTC.

The chain carries TRBV5-1 and TRBJ1-2; 9 nucleotides agree with TRBD1. The V gene end was trimmed by 4 bases and the J gene end by 1 base; junction bases not matched to a gene: 2. The CDR3 consists of 14 residues. The germline V gene encodes CDR1 SGHRS and CDR2 YFSETQ. In DNA form, the CDR3 reads TGCGCCAGCAGCGCGGACAGGGGTAACTATGGCTACACCTTC. Protein product: CASSADRGNYGYTF.

The CDR3 bases are TGTGCCAGCAGCGCGGACTCAAACCGGGGCTATGGCTACACCTTC. It is translated as CASSADSNRGYGYTF. V usage is TRBV7-8 and J usage is TRBJ1-2; D call uncertain. The CDR3 has 15 residues. V was pared by 5 bases and J by 4 bases, with 17 bases between. Looked up from germline, CDR1 is SGHVS and CDR2 is FQNEAQ.

This clone occurred a few times. The chain links TRBV9 to TRBJ1-2; no clear D. The germline CDR1 and CDR2 sequences are SGDLS and YYNGEE. The length of the CDR3 is 12 residues. V shed 3 bases and J shed 6 bases, with 9 bases lying between them. CDR3 residues: CASSGWVDGYTF. In nucleotides, the CDR3 is TGTGCCAGCAGCGGATGGGTGGATGGCTACACCTTC. The variable domain in full, completed from reference TRBV9 and TRBJ1-2, reads DSGVTQTPKHLITATGQRVTLRCSPRSGDLSVYWYQQSLDQGLQFLIQYYNGEERAKGNILERFSAQQFPDLHSELNLSSLELGDSALYFCASSGWVDGYTFGSGTRLTVV.

Remarks on this clone: This same CDR3 is encoded by further DNA sequences in the sample. The gene calls are TRBV7-2 and TRBJ1-5; possibly TRBD1 for D (5 bases). Germline CDR1 is SGHTA and CDR2 is FQGNSA. CDR3 length: 14 residues. V lost 5 bases to trimming and J lost 3 bases, with 11 bases between them. CDR3 amino acids: CASSPQGANQPQHF. The CDR3 nucleotides are TGTGCCAGCAGCCCTCAGGGTGCCAATCAGCCCCAGCATTTT. Combining the CDR3 with reference TRBV7-2 and TRBJ1-5 gives the whole variable domain GAGVSQSPSNKVTEKGKDVELRCDPISGHTALYWYRQSLGQGLEFLIYFQGNSAPDKSGLPSDRFSAERTGGSVSTLTIQRTQQEDSAVYLCASSPQGANQPQHFGDGTRLSIL.

This chain connects TRBV28 to TRBJ1-5; TRBD1 might be the D (6 bases). The V gene's germline CDR1 is MDHEN and CDR2 SYDVKM. CDR3 length: 16 residues. The ends were cut back, 1 base at V and 0 bases at J, with 10 bases in the middle. The CDR3 nucleotides are TGTGCCAGCAGTTTATCCCAGGGGTATAGCAATCAGCCCCAGCATTTT. It encodes CASSLSQGYSNQPQHF.

The chain employs TRBV28 and TRBJ1-2; TRBD1 agrees at 9 bases. This CDR3 region has 19 residues. Germline CDR1 MDHEN, CDR2 SYDVKM. Germline trimming cut 2 bases from V and 0 bases from J; bases unmatched to any gene: 13. CDR3: CASSLIWGGTGRPNYGYTF. The DNA for the CDR3 is TGTGCCAGCAGTTTAATTTGGGGGGGGACAGGGAGACCTAACTATGGCTACACCTTC.

This chain uses TRBV28 with TRBJ1-2; D gene unclear. The germline CDR1 and CDR2 sequences are MDHEN and SYDVKM. The V end was cut by 3 bases, the J end by 4 bases, with 6 bases between. This CDR3 is built from 12 residues. The CDR3 nucleotides read TGTGCCAGCAGTTTGGGCACCTATGGCTACACCTTC. It codes for CASSLGTYGYTF.

The chain recombines TRBV9 with TRBJ2-3; 7 positions agree with TRBD2. This CDR3 spans 15 amino acids. V shed 4 bases, J shed 0 bases, and the junction held 5 bases outside the gene matches. CDR1 SGDLS and CDR2 YYNGEE come from the germline V gene. The CDR3 protein is CASSPWGGSTDTQYF. For the CDR3, the DNA is TGTGCCAGCAGCCCGTGGGGGGGAAGCACAGATACGCAGTATTTT.

The V and J genes are TRBV4-2 and TRBJ2-3; D ambiguous. CDR1 LGHNA and CDR2 YNFKEQ come from the germline V gene. The germline V and J ends were trimmed by 0 bases and 0 bases, with 7 bases remaining between them. The CDR3 runs 15 residues. The CDR3 protein is CASSQDSISTDTQYF. Written as DNA, the CDR3 is TGTGCCAGCAGCCAAGACTCGATTAGCACAGATACGCAGTATTTT.

This clone is a singleton in its sample. The J gene is TRBJ2-7, the V gene TRBV28; D gene uncertain. V was cut by 3 bases and J by 3 bases, with 3 bases left in between. The germline gives CDR1 MDHEN, CDR2 SYDVKM. The CDR3 has 11 amino acids. The CDR3 region is CASSFLYEQYF. The DNA for the CDR3 is TGTGCCAGCAGTTTTCTCTACGAGCAGTACTTC.

A single count supports this clone. The chain carries TRBV6-1 and TRBJ2-5, with 7 bases fitting TRBD1. CDR1 MNHNS and CDR2 SASEGT come from the germline V gene. J lost 1 base, V lost 4 bases, and 12 bases had no gene match. CDR3 size: 17 residues. Here the CDR3 reads CASSGPGTAPFQETQYF. The DNA for the CDR3 is TGTGCCAGCAGTGGGCCGGGGACAGCGCCATTCCAAGAGACCCAGTACTTC.

Comments on this clone: Additional DNA sequences in this sample encode the identical CDR3. The chain couples TRBV5-1 to TRBJ2-7; D possibly corresponds to TRBD2 (7 bases). Trimming cost V 0 bases and J 0 bases, with 10 bases left between them. Germline CDR1 is SGHRS and CDR2 is YFSETQ. This CDR3 spans 15 amino acids. Here the CDR3 reads CASSLGRGGSYEQYF. CDR3 nucleotides: TGCGCCAGCAGCTTGGGGAGGGGGGGCTCCTACGAGCAGTACTTC.

This clone has just a few counts. The chain carries TRBV6-5 and TRBJ1-2, with D hard to call. Germline assignment: CDR1 MNHEY and CDR2 SVGAGI. Trimming pared 3 bases from V and 3 bases from J, leaving 14 bases between. The CDR3 covers 15 residues. The CDR3 nucleotides read TGTGCCAGCAGTTATTCCCCTCGTCCCGACTATGGCTACACCTTC. Translated: CASSYSPRPDYGYTF.

This clone is a singleton in its sample. This chain connects TRBV18 to TRBJ2-1, with 11 bases identical to TRBD2. The germline CDR1 and CDR2 sequences are KGHSH and LQKENI. The CDR3 extends over 15 amino acids. Unmatched junction bases numbered 2, after V lost 3 bases and J lost 4 bases. The CDR3 sequence is CASSPGTSGYNEQFF. The CDR3 DNA sequence: TGTGCCAGCTCACCTGGGACTAGCGGTTACAATGAGCAGTTCTTC. Looking up the rest from reference TRBV18 and TRBJ2-1 gives the full variable domain: NAGVMQNPRHLVRRRGQEARLRCSPMKGHSHVYWYRQLPEEGLKFMVYLQKENIIDESGMPKERFSAEFPKEGPSILRIQQVVRGDSAAYFCASSPGTSGYNEQFFGPGTRLTVL.

The chain combines TRBV20-1 with TRBJ1-1; 8 positions match TRBD1. This CDR3 region has 11 residues. The V segment lost 6 bases and the J segment 11 bases; nucleotides outside the gene matches: 8. Germline V lookup: CDR1 DFQATT, CDR2 SNEGSKA (reference sequence). The CDR3 loop reads CSASDRDSAFF. The CDR3 bases are TGCAGTGCATCGGACAGGGACTCTGCTTTCTTT.

J is TRBJ2-1 and V is TRBV9; D may be TRBD2 (6 bases). CDR1 is SGDLS, CDR2 YYNGEE, per germline. The V and J ends lost 3 bases and 5 bases respectively, with 15 bases between them. The CDR3 is made up of 15 amino acids. The DNA of the CDR3 is TGTGCCAGCAGCGCGCAGGACTATATTCACAATGAGCAGTTCTTC. This codes for CASSAQDYIHNEQFF.

V and J are TRBV6-4 and TRBJ1-5, with D possibly being TRBD1 (5 bases). The germline V and J ends were trimmed by 0 bases and 6 bases, with 15 bases remaining between them. Germline lookup yields CDR1 MRHNA and CDR2 SNTAGT. This CDR3 contains 16 residues. As DNA, the CDR3 is TGTGCCAGCAGTGACTCTGGGGGGGGGTTTGGTCAGCCCCAGCATTTT. This encodes CASSDSGGGFGQPQHF.

This chain connects TRBV7-9 to TRBJ1-1; tentatively, D is TRBD1 (5 bases). There are 12 residues in the CDR3. V was clipped by 2 bases and J by 8 bases, with 9 bases between them. The germline CDR1 and CDR2 sequences are SEHNR and FQNEAQ (reference sequence). The CDR3 DNA sequence: TGTGCCAGCAGCTTAATAAGGACAGAAGCTTTCTTT. Encoded protein: CASSLIRTEAFF.